Listed here are 15 T cell receptor beta chains from one sample, sequenced in a study of shared clonotypes between healthy human individuals. The table came from immunoSEQ multiplex PCR; TCRdb's copy has only in-frame clones and leaves some out. The repertoire holds about 2.3 million clones, under 95% seen once, with approximately 0.4% in the top ten. Sequencing used naive CD4+ T cells from PBMCs. The subset is: CD45RA+ positively selected. Every receptor here comes from a man aged 18 to 29 in good health. Some clones in this sample may be carry-over from other donors' samples.

The V gene is TRBV21-1, the J gene TRBJ1-1; no check of the table's D call, TRBD1, against the DNA was made. TRBV21-1 is a pseudogene locus. The CDR3 is 14 residues long. The CDR3 sequence: CASSTPRQDTEAFF. The CDR3 DNA is TGTGCCAGCAGCACTCCTAGACAGGACACTGAAGCTTTCTTT.

As regards this clone: One junction end disagrees with the germline gene, perhaps due to a read error. V and J are TRBV28 and TRBJ2-7, with a possible D match to TRBD1 (6 bases). The germline CDR1 and CDR2 sequences are MDHEN and SYDVKM. The CDR3 totals 11 residues. CDR3 DNA: TGTGCCAGCAGAACAACAGGGATTAGGATCTTC. Translation gives CASRTTGIRIF.

The rearrangement joins TRBV2 to TRBJ1-1, with unresolved D. The germline V gene has CDR1 SNHLY and CDR2 FYNNEI. Trimming removed 3 bases from V and 9 bases from J, with 14 bases in between. There are 13 residues in the CDR3. The CDR3 DNA follows: TGTGCCAGCAGTGAGGGTCTTGGAGGGCAAGCTTTCTTT. It translates to CASSEGLGGQAFF.

The V call is TRBV6-1, the J call TRBJ2-5; the D is unclear. CDR1 is MNHNS, CDR2 SASEGT, per germline. V dropped 0 bases and J dropped 5 bases, with 16 bases sitting between them. This CDR3 spans 16 amino acids. In DNA form, the CDR3 reads TGTGCCAGCAGTGAAGCTAGACGCATCCCGACGGAGACCCAGTACTTC. This gives the protein CASSEARRIPTETQYF.

The chain has TRBV19 and TRBJ1-5; D remains ambiguous. Trimming left V 5 bases short and J 8 bases short, with 10 bases between. The CDR3 is 12 amino acids. Germline CDR1 is LNHDA and CDR2 is SQIVND (reference sequence). Written as DNA, the CDR3 is TGTGCCAGTAGTCTGCTTGGGGAGCCCCAGCATTTT. Amino acid sequence: CASSLLGEPQHF.

The chain joins TRBV5-4 to TRBJ2-3; TRBD2 is a possible D gene (7 bases). The germline gives CDR1 SGHNT, CDR2 YYREEE (reference sequence). CDR3 length equals 18 residues. V dropped 5 bases and J dropped 0 bases, with 22 bases sitting between them. Here the CDR3 reads CASSLGGLAVLSTDTQYF. DNA for the CDR3: TGTGCCAGCAGTCTCGGGGGGCTAGCGGTACTAAGCACAGATACGCAGTATTTT.

The CDR3 DNA reads as TGTGCCAGCAGTCCCTGGGGAAGAAGCACAGATACGCAGTATTTT. This gives the protein CASSPWGRSTDTQYF. V usage is TRBV28 and J usage is TRBJ2-3, with D uncertain. CDR3 length: 15 amino acids. The V gene lost 5 bases and the J gene lost 0 bases, with 12 bases spanning the gap. The germline CDR1 and CDR2 sequences are MDHEN and SYDVKM.

The rearrangement uses TRBV7-9 and TRBJ1-1; D is undetermined. Trimming shortened V by 1 base and J by 4 bases, and 10 bases separated the two germline ends. This CDR3 has 14 residues. Germline CDR1 and CDR2: SEHNR and FQNEAQ (reference sequence). CDR3 in amino acids: CASSLEGISTEAFF. CDR3 bases: TGTGCCAGCAGCTTAGAAGGGATCAGCACTGAAGCTTTCTTT.

This clone has just one count. The chain combines TRBV5-1 with TRBJ2-5; 8 bases map to TRBD2. The germline gives CDR1 SGHRS, CDR2 YFSETQ. The V and J ends lost 2 bases and 4 bases, in that order; junction bases with no gene match: 19. This CDR3 contains 19 residues. The CDR3 nucleotides read TGCGCCAGCAGCTTCGGTTGGGTCGGGAGGGCCGGGGGTGCAGAGACCCAGTACTTC. This translates into CASSFGWVGRAGGAETQYF. Full variable domain (outside the CDR3, taken from reference TRBV5-1 and TRBJ2-5): KAGVTQTPRYLIKTRGQQVTLSCSPISGHRSVSWYQQTPGQGLQFLFEYFSETQRNKGNFPGRFSGRQFSNSRSEMNVSTLELGDSALYLCASSFGWVGRAGGAETQYFGPGTRLLVL.

This clone was counted only a few times. This rearrangement joins TRBV19 to TRBJ2-7, with D tentatively TRBD1 or TRBD2 (6 bases each). CDR1 is LNHDA and CDR2 is SQIVND in the germline V gene (reference sequence). V was cut by 5 bases and J by 2 bases, with 19 bases left in between. This CDR3 spans 16 amino acids. The CDR3 nucleotides read TGTGCCAGTAGTGTGTCCGATCGGGGGCGGACCTACGAGCAGTACTTC. The encoded protein is CASSVSDRGRTYEQYF.

J is TRBJ2-7 and V is TRBV5-1, with D maybe TRBD2 (5 bases). Trimming pared 4 bases from V and 6 bases from J, leaving 14 bases between. The CDR3 covers 13 residues. Germline V gene data show CDR1 as SGHRS and CDR2 as YFSETQ. CDR3 protein: CASSRAGPTEQYF. Written as DNA, the CDR3 is TGCGCCAGCAGCCGGGCGGGCCCTACCGAGCAGTACTTC.

This clone was recorded only once. The rearrangement uses TRBV7-9 and TRBJ1-1, with D possibly being TRBD1 (6 bases). Germline V CDR1 and CDR2: SEHNR, FQNEAQ (reference sequence). V dropped 5 bases and J dropped 8 bases, with 15 bases sitting between them. The CDR3 sequence is 13 residues long. CDR3 coding DNA: TGTGCCAGCAGCCAGTCATCAGGGGTGGAAGCTTTCTTT. Translation gives CASSQSSGVEAFF.

The chain couples TRBV29-1 to TRBJ2-1; 9 bases line up with TRBD2. CDR1 and CDR2 (germline): SQVTM, ANQGSEA. The junction had 4 bases not matched to a gene; V was cut back by 4 bases and J by 6 bases. There are 13 residues in the CDR3. This CDR3 is CSVASGTINEQFF. The CDR3 bases are TGCAGCGTTGCTAGCGGGACAATCAATGAGCAGTTCTTC.

This clone was seen only once. The rearrangement links TRBV28 to TRBJ2-1, with D uncertain. V lost 6 bases to trimming and J lost 0 bases, with 15 bases between them. There are 16 residues in the CDR3. Germline V lookup: CDR1 MDHEN, CDR2 SYDVKM. Here the CDR3 DNA reads TGTGCCAGCAGCCCAATAGGCTCCAGCTCCTACAATGAGCAGTTCTTC. It is translated as CASSPIGSSSYNEQFF.

A note on this clone: This CDR3 is also generated by other DNA sequences in the sample. The chain couples TRBV2 to TRBJ2-5, with 10 nucleotides matching TRBD2. Germline loops: CDR1 SNHLY, CDR2 FYNNEI. Germline trimming cut 2 bases from V and 5 bases from J; bases unmatched to any gene: 8. This CDR3 has 16 amino acids. As DNA, the CDR3 is TGTGCCAGCAGTGAAAGGGTAGCGGGAGGTCGGGAGACCCAGTACTTC. It yields the protein CASSERVAGGRETQYF. The full variable domain, completed using reference TRBV2 and TRBJ2-5, is EPEVTQTPSHQVTQMGQEVILRCVPISNHLYFYWYRQILGQKVEFLVSFYNNEISEKSEIFDDQFSVERPDGSNFTLKIRSTKLEDSAMYFCASSERVAGGRETQYFGPGTRLLVL.